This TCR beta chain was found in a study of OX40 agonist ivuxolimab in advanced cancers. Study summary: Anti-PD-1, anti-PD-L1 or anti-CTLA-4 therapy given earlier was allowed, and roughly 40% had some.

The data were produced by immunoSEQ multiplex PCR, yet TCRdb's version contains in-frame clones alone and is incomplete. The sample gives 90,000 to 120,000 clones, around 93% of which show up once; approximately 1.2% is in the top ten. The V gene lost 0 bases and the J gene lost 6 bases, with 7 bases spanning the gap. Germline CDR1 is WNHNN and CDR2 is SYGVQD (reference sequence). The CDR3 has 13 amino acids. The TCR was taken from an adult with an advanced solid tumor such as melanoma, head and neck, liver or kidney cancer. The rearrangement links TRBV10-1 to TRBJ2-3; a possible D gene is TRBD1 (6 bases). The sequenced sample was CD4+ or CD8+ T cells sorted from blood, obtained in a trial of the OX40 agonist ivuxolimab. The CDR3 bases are TGCGCCAGCAGTGAGTCGGGGGCCGATACGCAGTATTTT. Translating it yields CASSESGADTQYF.